The 32 T cell receptor beta chains reported below all come from one sample, sequenced in a study of shared clonotypes between healthy human individuals. Libraries were prepared by immunoSEQ multiplex PCR; TCRdb keeps only in-frame clonotypes and omits some of them. The sample carries about 1 million clones, approximately 76% recorded once. Sequenced material: memory CD4+ T cells sorted from blood. Regarding subset: CD45RA-negative fraction. Receptors originate from a man aged 18-30 years in good health.

The J gene is TRBJ2-4, the V gene TRBV29-1; the match to TRBD1 covers 11 bases. Germline CDR1 reads SQVTM; CDR2 reads ANQGSEA. The V segment lost 0 bases and the J segment 9 bases; nucleotides outside the gene matches: 7. The CDR3 runs 15 residues. The chain's CDR3 is CSVEDTTGTGGIQYF. The CDR3 coding sequence is TGCAGCGTTGAAGACACAACCGGGACAGGGGGCATTCAGTACTTC.

The chain employs TRBV14 and TRBJ2-7, with TRBD2 as a possible D gene (7 bases). Germline CDR1 and CDR2: SGHDN and FVKESK. V was trimmed by 1 base and J by 7 bases, leaving 17 bases between them. This CDR3 has 15 amino acids. CDR3 in DNA: TGTGCCAGCAGCCAAGTCGGCGGGGGCCGGGGGGAGCAGTACTTC. It codes for CASSQVGGGRGEQYF.

CDR3 nucleotide sequence: TGTGCCAGCCAGGGGTTTATCGGCACTGAAGCTTTCTTT. As protein: CASQGFIGTEAFF. The V gene is TRBV2, the J gene TRBJ1-1, with a possible D match to TRBD1 (6 bases). Germline values: CDR1 SNHLY, CDR2 FYNNEI. Trimming took off 8 bases at V and 4 bases at J, with 14 bases between the two ends. This CDR3 comprises 13 residues.

The rearrangement joins TRBV5-4 to TRBJ2-7; TRBD2 matches at 11 bases. Germline loops: CDR1 SGHNT, CDR2 YYREEE (reference sequence). The CDR3 is 19 amino acids. V lost 3 bases to trimming and J lost 6 bases; unmatched junction nucleotides: 20. CDR3 sequence: CASSSTGKSTGTSGLEQYF. The CDR3 bases are TGTGCCAGCAGCTCGACAGGGAAATCTACCGGGACTAGCGGTCTCGAGCAGTACTTC. The full variable domain, completed using reference TRBV5-4 and TRBJ2-7, is ETGVTQSPTHLIKTRGQQVTLRCSSQSGHNTVSWYQQALGQGPQFIFQYYREEENGRGNFPPRFSGLQFPNYSSELNVNALELDDSALYLCASSSTGKSTGTSGLEQYFGPGTRLTVT.

The V and J genes are TRBV10-3 and TRBJ1-2; 10 bases agree with TRBD1. In germline, CDR1 is ENHRY, CDR2 SYGVKD. With 10 bases clipped from V and 3 bases from J, the junction kept 5 bases outside the gene matches. This CDR3 is built from 13 residues. The CDR3 DNA reads TGTGCCACGACAGGGGGCGGCGACTATGGCTACACCTTC. This gives the protein CATTGGGDYGYTF.

This chain joins TRBV5-1 and TRBJ2-1; D is unclear. This CDR3 spans 16 amino acids. CDR1 is SGHRS, CDR2 YFSETQ, per germline. The germline V and J ends were trimmed by 4 bases and 0 bases, with 14 bases remaining between them. The CDR3 loop is CASSLSPRSSYNEQFF. In DNA form, the CDR3 reads TGCGCCAGCAGCCTTAGCCCCAGGAGCTCCTACAATGAGCAGTTCTTC.

The gene calls are TRBV6-1 and TRBJ2-5; TRBD1 is a possible D gene (6 bases). Per the germline V gene, CDR1 is MNHNS and CDR2 is SASEGT. V was clipped by 4 bases and J by 5 bases, with 11 bases between them. The CDR3 sequence is 13 residues long. The CDR3 DNA reads as TGTGCCAGCAGTGTTCAGGGGCAGGAGACCCAGTACTTC. Translation: CASSVQGQETQYF.

This chain uses TRBV6-5 with TRBJ2-4, with D maybe TRBD1 (6 bases). The CDR3 is 13 residues long. With 7 bases removed from V and 6 bases from J, the gap between germline ends came to 13 bases. Per germline, CDR1 MNHEY and CDR2 SVGAGI. The chain's CDR3 is CASTGEGGNIQYF. In nucleotides, the CDR3 is TGTGCCAGCACCGGGGAAGGGGGAAACATTCAGTACTTC.

This rearrangement joins TRBV18 to TRBJ2-1; D is uncertain. Per germline, CDR1 KGHSH and CDR2 LQKENI. The CDR3 totals 15 residues. V was shortened by 4 bases and J by 0 bases, with 10 bases between the two germline ends. CDR3 residues: CASSRRETSYNEQFF. In DNA form, the CDR3 reads TGTGCCAGCTCACGGCGAGAAACCTCCTACAATGAGCAGTTCTTC. Filled out from reference TRBV18 and TRBJ2-1, the complete variable domain reads NAGVMQNPRHLVRRRGQEARLRCSPMKGHSHVYWYRQLPEEGLKFMVYLQKENIIDESGMPKERFSAEFPKEGPSILRIQQVVRGDSAAYFCASSRRETSYNEQFFGPGTRLTVL.

This clone turned up a few times. The chain uses TRBV5-1 and TRBJ2-6; TRBD2 might be the D (6 bases). The length of the CDR3 is 16 residues. Trimming took 3 bases from V and 10 from J, leaving 20 bases between them. The V gene's germline CDR1 is SGHRS and CDR2 YFSETQ. The CDR3 bases are TGCGCCAGCAGCTGGAGCCCCGGGGGAGCAAGGAACGTCCTGACTTTC. Protein sequence: CASSWSPGGARNVLTF. Full variable domain (remainder filled in from reference TRBV5-1 and TRBJ2-6): KAGVTQTPRYLIKTRGQQVTLSCSPISGHRSVSWYQQTPGQGLQFLFEYFSETQRNKGNFPGRFSGRQFSNSRSEMNVSTLELGDSALYLCASSWSPGGARNVLTFGAGSRLTVL.

This clone has just a few counts. This chain uses TRBV2 with TRBJ2-7; no reliable D call. The CDR3 consists of 12 residues. V dropped 6 bases and J dropped 2 bases, with 8 bases sitting between them. From germline, CDR1 is SNHLY and CDR2 FYNNEI. CDR3 in DNA: TGTGCCAGCAGAAACAGTGCCTACGAGCAGTACTTC. Protein: CASRNSAYEQYF.

A single count supports this clone. The chain links TRBV6-5 to TRBJ1-4; D unresolved. CDR1 MNHEY and CDR2 SVGAGI come from the germline V gene. There are 14 residues in the CDR3. Trimming pared 2 bases from V and 10 bases from J, leaving 14 bases between. The DNA for the CDR3 is TGTGCCAGCAGTTACGGCGGGCATGAAGGAAAACTGTTTTTT. Translating it yields CASSYGGHEGKLFF.

The chain couples TRBV2 to TRBJ2-3, with 11 bases fitting TRBD2. Germline V CDR1 and CDR2: SNHLY, FYNNEI. J lost 4 bases, V lost 7 bases, and 7 bases had no gene match. The CDR3 sequence is 15 residues long. The CDR3 protein is CASTPGLAAADTQYF. As DNA, the CDR3 is TGTGCCAGCACCCCGGGACTAGCGGCTGCAGATACGCAGTATTTT.

This clone was observed at least ten times. This sequence joins TRBV21-1 and TRBJ2-7; the table assigns TRBD2, which was not confirmed against the DNA. TRBV21-1 is a recognized pseudogene. The CDR3 sequence is 18 residues long. The CDR3: CASSDERLRGRDPYEQYF. For the CDR3, the DNA is TGTGCCAGCAGCGACGAACGGCTAAGGGGGAGGGACCCCTACGAGCAGTACTTC.

The rearrangement links TRBV4-3 to TRBJ2-5, with 8 bases identical to TRBD2. Trimming removed 0 bases from V and 2 bases from J; junction bases left unmatched: 11. CDR1 is LGHNA, CDR2 YSLEER, per germline. The CDR3 spans 18 residues. CDR3 loop: CASSQDLGGAGAQETQYF. CDR3 nucleotide sequence: TGCGCCAGCAGCCAAGATCTTGGGGGAGCGGGAGCGCAAGAGACCCAGTACTTC.

This clone appeared once. The chain uses TRBV2 and TRBJ1-2; D unresolved. The V end was cut by 7 bases, the J end by 0 bases, with 15 bases between. The CDR3 covers 15 residues. Germline values: CDR1 SNHLY, CDR2 FYNNEI. The CDR3, as DNA: TGTGCCAGCATCCCGGAGAGGAAAGCTAACTATGGCTACACCTTC. It codes for CASIPERKANYGYTF.

The genes are TRBV6-1 and TRBJ1-3; the D gene is possibly TRBD1 (6 bases). The CDR3 extends over 18 amino acids. V was cut by 2 bases and J by 3 bases, with 20 bases left in between. Germline CDR1 MNHNS, CDR2 SASEGT. CDR3 nucleotides: TGTGCCAGCAGTGAACCCTTTGGTACTGACAGGTTTGGAAACACCATATATTTT. It codes for CASSEPFGTDRFGNTIYF.

The chain has TRBV30 and TRBJ2-5; D may match TRBD1 or TRBD2 (5 bases each). The J call is uncertain, as TRBJ2-7 better fits the DNA end. The CDR3 has 12 amino acids. Germline V CDR1 and CDR2: GTSNPN, SVGIG (reference sequence). The CDR3 loop reads CAWSRGHYEQYF. CDR3 nucleotide sequence: TGTGCCTGGTCGAGGGGTCACTACGAGCAGTACTTC.

The chain carries TRBV27 and TRBJ2-7; D might be TRBD2 (5 bases). Germline V gene lookup returns CDR1 MNHEY and CDR2 SMNVEV (reference sequence). Trimming removed 2 bases at V and 0 bases at J, with 14 bases between. This CDR3 comprises 16 residues. This CDR3 reads CASSLKGLAYSYEQYF. The CDR3 DNA is TGTGCCAGCAGTTTAAAGGGTCTAGCTTACTCCTACGAGCAGTACTTC.

This chain uses TRBV4-1 with TRBJ2-2; D might be TRBD1 (6 bases). V lost 0 bases and J 4 bases, leaving 9 bases between the germline ends. This CDR3 is built from 15 residues. Germline CDR1 MGHRA, CDR2 YSYEKL. CDR3 sequence: CASSQDWGRTGELFF. Here the CDR3 DNA reads TGCGCCAGCAGCCAAGATTGGGGGCGCACCGGGGAGCTGTTTTTT.

CDR3 nucleotides: TGTGCCAGCAGTAGAGACAGGGGCTCCTACGAGCAGTACTTC. As protein: CASSRDRGSYEQYF. The chain links TRBV2 to TRBJ2-7; TRBD1 agrees at 8 bases. The CDR3 covers 14 residues. Trimming removed 5 bases from V and 0 bases from J; junction bases left unmatched: 3. The germline CDR1 and CDR2 sequences are SNHLY and FYNNEI.

In the case of this clone: This may be a read error, as it is one base from a much larger clone. The identical CDR3 is also encoded by other nucleotide sequences in the sample. The chain is built from TRBV7-2 and TRBJ2-7; D may correspond to TRBD1 or TRBD2 (6 bases each). V was pared by 1 base and J by 3 bases, with 7 bases between. The germline gives CDR1 SGHTA, CDR2 FQGNSA. This CDR3 is built from 13 residues. CDR3 residues: CASSLEGGYEQYF. The DNA for the CDR3 is TGTGCCAGCAGCTTAGAGGGGGGCTACGAGCAGTACTTC.

The chain carries TRBV6-1 and TRBJ2-5; D not certain. Germline V gene lookup returns CDR1 MNHNS and CDR2 SASEGT. Trimming stripped 6 bases from V and 5 bases from J, with 10 bases between. The CDR3 is made up of 12 amino acids. CDR3 sequence reads: CASRPIGETQYF. The CDR3 DNA reads TGTGCCAGCAGACCCATAGGGGAGACCCAGTACTTC.

In this sample, this clone turned up once. V usage is TRBV7-6 and J usage is TRBJ2-5; TRBD1 might be the D (6 bases). The CDR3 loop spans 15 amino acids. Trimming stripped 3 bases from V and 5 bases from J, with 16 bases between. The germline CDR1 and CDR2 sequences are SGHVS and FNYEAQ. CDR3 coding DNA: TGTGCCAGCAGCTTGGGGGCTGACCGTCGGGAGACCCAGTACTTC. It specifies CASSLGADRRETQYF.

This chain connects TRBV6-6 to TRBJ1-3, with a weak D call TRBD1 (5 bases). The V end lost 6 bases, the J end lost 1 base, and 16 bases lay between the germline ends. CDR3 length: 16 residues. CDR1 is MNHNY, CDR2 SVGAGI, per germline (reference sequence). As DNA, the CDR3 is TGTGCCAGCAGCAAAACTGACAGAAGATCTGGAAACACCATATATTTT. It translates to CASSKTDRRSGNTIYF.

This clone appeared a few times. This chain joins TRBV5-1 and TRBJ1-6; D is ambiguous. CDR1 and CDR2 from the germline V gene are SGHRS and YFSETQ. V lost 3 bases and J 8 bases, leaving 18 bases between the germline ends. The CDR3 covers 16 residues. CDR3 loop: CASSYYPGRSDSPLHF. The CDR3 DNA sequence: TGCGCCAGCAGCTACTACCCGGGGAGGTCTGATTCACCCCTCCACTTT.

V usage is TRBV28 and J usage is TRBJ2-4, with D possibly being TRBD1 or TRBD2 (5 bases each). The CDR3 is made up of 15 amino acids. The V gene's germline CDR1 is MDHEN and CDR2 SYDVKM. V lost 6 bases to trimming and J lost 0 bases, with 12 bases between them. Written as DNA, the CDR3 is TGTGCCAGCAGACGCCGGGACCAAGCCAAAAACATTCAGTACTTC. Encoded protein: CASRRRDQAKNIQYF.

This chain joins TRBV28 and TRBJ2-7; the D gene is possibly TRBD1 (5 bases). V was cut by 10 bases and J by 0 bases, with 13 bases left in between. This CDR3 spans 13 amino acids. Per germline, CDR1 MDHEN and CDR2 SYDVKM. The CDR3 DNA sequence: TGTGCCATCGACAGTACGAGCTCCTACGAGCAGTACTTC. This encodes CAIDSTSSYEQYF.

The CDR3 loop reads CASTQSGGEYGYTF. The CDR3 nucleotides read TGTGCCAGCACTCAATCGGGCGGAGAGTATGGCTACACCTTC. This chain uses TRBV28 with TRBJ1-2; D gene unclear. Trimming stripped 7 bases from V and 5 bases from J, with 17 bases between. Germline CDR1 reads MDHEN; CDR2 reads SYDVKM. There are 14 residues in the CDR3.

The V call is TRBV6-1, the J call TRBJ1-6; D may be TRBD1 (6 bases). Trimming pared 4 bases from V and 7 bases from J, leaving 14 bases between. The germline CDR1 and CDR2 sequences are MNHNS and SASEGT. The CDR3 loop spans 15 amino acids. The CDR3: CASSGPGQRNSPLHF. The CDR3, as DNA: TGTGCCAGCAGTGGACCGGGACAAAGAAATTCACCCCTCCACTTT.

The chain uses TRBV19 and TRBJ1-1; D remains ambiguous. Between the trimmed V and J ends, which lost 3 bases and 0 bases, there was a span of 17 bases. From germline, CDR1 is LNHDA and CDR2 SQIVND (reference sequence). This CDR3 region has 17 residues. The CDR3 DNA reads as TGTGCCAGTAGTATGTGGTCGTGGGCCCAAATGAACACTGAAGCTTTCTTT. Translating it yields CASSMWSWAQMNTEAFF.

The gene calls are TRBV6-6 and TRBJ2-2; 9 bases fit TRBD1. The germline V gene encodes CDR1 MNHNY and CDR2 SVGAGI (reference sequence). CDR3 size: 16 residues. Trimming cost V 6 bases and J 0 bases; bases outside gene matches: 5. CDR3 sequence reads: CASRSWTGANTGELFF. The CDR3 region has the DNA TGTGCCAGCAGATCATGGACAGGGGCGAACACCGGGGAGCTGTTTTTT.